Listed below are T cell receptor beta chains from one sample, sequenced in a study of cytomegalovirus exposure and HLA in healthy donors. Measured with immunoSEQ multiplex PCR; TCRdb has only the in-frame clones, and not every one. In the table there are about 140,000 clones, roughly three fifths of which are singletons. Specimen: PBMCs. These receptors were obtained from a male donor in good health and CMV-seronegative. Each CDR3 is given with its conserved first and last residue. The order of the fields is CDR3 length, D gene, V gene, clone size, J gene, CDR3 protein, CDR3 DNA. The D gene is left open where the match is weak. Clone sizes are given selectively: once, few, many, or a class where the clone is expanded.

15,TRBD1,TRBV5-1,.,TRBJ2-1,CASSGDRGSYNEQFF,TGCGCCAGCAGCGGGGACAGGGGGTCCTACAATGAGCAGTTCTTC
13,.,TRBV28,.,TRBJ1-2,CASSLVRGYGYTF,TGTGCCAGCAGTTTAGTCAGGGGCTATGGCTACACCTTC
16,.,TRBV5-1,.,TRBJ2-7,CASSPLRGEGVYEQYF,TGCGCCAGCAGCCCACTTCGGGGAGAGGGGGTCTACGAGCAGTACTTC
15,.,TRBV6-5,.,TRBJ1-2,CASIGWGPTNYGYTF,TGTGCCAGCATTGGCTGGGGGCCGACTAACTATGGCTACACCTTC
13,.,TRBV6-5,few,TRBJ1-1,CASSYRGYPEAFF,TGTGCCAGCAGTTACAGAGGGTATCCTGAAGCTTTCTTT
14,.,TRBV19,few,TRBJ2-5,CASSLWVGEETQYF,TGTGCCAGTAGTTTATGGGTCGGAGAAGAGACCCAGTACTTC
14,.,TRBV2,.,TRBJ1-1,CARASRGLNTEAFF,TGTGCCAGGGCGTCCAGGGGACTGAACACTGAAGCTTTCTTT
14,.,TRBV29-1,few,TRBJ2-7,CSFNFRGPPYEQYF,TGCAGCTTTAACTTCAGGGGTCCTCCCTACGAGCAGTACTTC
12,.,TRBV5-8,.,TRBJ1-1,CVSSLRRQKAFF,TGTGTCAGCAGCCTACGAAGACAGAAAGCTTTCTTT
16,TRBD1,TRBV10-1,few,TRBJ2-7,CAGNRDRSKSSYEQYF,TGCGCCGGGAACCGGGACAGGTCAAAAAGCTCCTACGAGCAGTACTTC
11,.,TRBV7-9,.,TRBJ1-1,CASTLDREAFF,TGTGCCAGCACCCTAGACAGGGAAGCTTTCTTT
14,.,TRBV6-6,.,TRBJ2-5,CASSYASGAETQYF,TGTGCCAGCAGTTACGCCTCAGGGGCAGAGACCCAGTACTTC
13,TRBD1,TRBV5-5,few,TRBJ1-1,CASSFPDRGEAFF,TGTGCCAGCAGCTTTCCGGACAGGGGTGAAGCTTTCTTT
14,TRBD1,TRBV6-6,few,TRBJ1-3,CASRPQGALNTIYF,TGTGCCAGCAGACCACAGGGGGCGCTGAACACCATATATTTT
13,TRBD1,TRBV25-1,.,TRBJ1-3,CASTQGALDTIYF,TGTGCCAGCACACAGGGGGCCTTGGACACCATATATTTT
12,.,TRBV11-2,.,TRBJ1-5,CASSFDAGAQHF,TGTGCCAGCAGCTTCGACGCGGGAGCCCAGCATTTT
13,.,TRBV7-8,.,TRBJ2-1,CASRVAGPNEQFF,TGTGCCAGCAGGGTCGCAGGGCCCAATGAGCAGTTCTTC
15,TRBD1,TRBV27,.,TRBJ2-3,CASSPGTGSTDTQYF,TGTGCCAGCAGCCCCGGGACAGGGAGCACAGATACGCAGTATTTT
14,TRBD1,TRBV2,once,TRBJ2-2,CASYTGGWNGELFF,TGTGCCAGCTATACAGGGGGCTGGAACGGGGAGCTGTTTTTT
21,TRBD1,TRBV28,.,TRBJ1-4,CASSLPSRQGYGMVANEKLFF,TGTGCCAGCAGTTTACCCTCCCGACAGGGGTATGGAATGGTGGCTAATGAAAAACTGTTTTTT
15,.,TRBV18,.,TRBJ2-5,CASSPPHQDQETQYF,TGTGCCAGCTCACCACCCCACCAGGACCAAGAGACCCAGTACTTC
15,.,TRBV5-1,few,TRBJ1-2,CASSLVDSRPYGYTF,TGCGCCAGCAGCTTGGTGGACAGTCGGCCCTATGGCTACACCTTC
15,TRBD1,TRBV28,.,TRBJ1-2,CASSPRTGLFDGYTF,TGTGCCAGCAGTCCCCGGACAGGGCTATTCGATGGCTACACCTTC
16,.,TRBV7-6,.,TRBJ2-2,CASSFRAGQNTGELFF,TGTGCCAGCAGCTTTCGGGCAGGGCAAAACACCGGGGAGCTGTTTTTT
13,TRBD1,TRBV28,.,TRBJ1-6,CASSQKLPGQARF,TGTGCCAGCAGCCAAAAACTGCCGGGACAGGCCAGGTTT
13,TRBD1,TRBV6-1,few,TRBJ1-1,CASSGDRGTEAFF,TGTGCCAGCAGTGGGGACAGGGGTACTGAAGCTTTCTTT
15,.,TRBV5-1,.,TRBJ1-1,CASSLGGDLGTEAFF,TGCGCCAGCAGCTTGGGGGGGGACTTGGGCACTGAAGCTTTCTTT
18,.,TRBV15,.,TRBJ2-7,CATSSEGGLATSSYEQYF,TGTGCCACCAGCAGTGAAGGCGGGCTAGCGACCAGCTCCTACGAGCAGTACTTC
15,TRBD1,TRBV28,few,TRBJ1-4,CASSVPGQGNEKLFF,TGTGCCAGCAGCGTCCCGGGACAGGGTAATGAAAAACTGTTTTTT
12,.,TRBV7-2,.,TRBJ2-5,CASSSGGETQYF,TGTGCCAGCAGCTCCGGGGGAGAGACCCAGTACTTC
16,.,TRBV2,.,TRBJ2-3,CASSGRGGAITDTQYF,TGTGCCAGCAGCGGTCGGGGCGGGGCCATCACAGATACGCAGTATTTT
13,TRBD1,TRBV5-1,.,TRBJ2-7,CASRSTGGYEQYF,TGCGCCAGCAGATCAACAGGGGGCTACGAGCAGTACTTC
18,.,TRBV6-4,.,TRBJ1-1,CASSPNITSGPLNTEAFF,TGTGCCAGCAGCCCAAACATTACCAGCGGGCCCTTGAACACTGAAGCTTTCTTT
17,TRBD2,TRBV10-3,.,TRBJ2-6,CAISPGGPNSGANVLTF,TGTGCCATCAGCCCGGGGGGGCCCAACTCTGGGGCCAACGTCCTGACTTTC
15,TRBD1,TRBV30,.,TRBJ1-4,CAWTRGTGGREKLFF,TGTGCCTGGACCAGGGGGACAGGGGGTAGAGAAAAACTGTTTTTT
13,TRBD1,TRBV6-6,.,TRBJ2-7,CASSYSRGPEQYF,TGTGCCAGCAGTTATTCAAGGGGGCCCGAGCAGTACTTC
17,TRBD2,TRBV4-3,.,TRBJ2-7,CASSQQTSGGNSYEQYF,TGCGCCAGCAGCCAACAGACTAGCGGGGGCAACTCCTACGAGCAGTACTTC
13,.,TRBV6-1,.,TRBJ1-1,CASSEQGPTEAFF,TGTGCCAGCAGTGAGCAGGGGCCCACTGAAGCTTTCTTT
15,TRBD1,TRBV6-5,.,TRBJ1-5,CASRRQGVSNQPQHF,TGTGCCAGCCGGAGACAGGGAGTAAGCAATCAGCCCCAGCATTTT
13,.,TRBV29-1,few,TRBJ2-1,CSVVAVPYNEQFF,TGCAGCGTTGTTGCAGTCCCCTACAATGAGCAGTTCTTC
11,.,TRBV2,.,TRBJ2-1,CASRQANEQFF,TGTGCCAGCAGACAGGCCAATGAGCAGTTCTTC
13,TRBD1,TRBV5-5,.,TRBJ1-4,CASSPTGSEKLFF,TGTGCCAGCAGCCCGACAGGGTCTGAAAAACTGTTTTTT
16,TRBD1,TRBV5-4,.,TRBJ2-2,CASSSGQGQNTGELFF,TGTGCCAGCAGCTCTGGACAGGGACAAAACACCGGGGAGCTGTTTTTT
12,.,TRBV11-2,.,TRBJ2-3,CASSRERDTQYF,TGTGCCAGCAGTAGGGAGCGGGATACGCAGTATTTT
16,TRBD1,TRBV4-3,.,TRBJ2-7,CASSQDWGQASYEQYF,TGCGCCAGCAGCCAAGATTGGGGACAGGCGTCCTACGAGCAGTACTTC
17,TRBD1,TRBV4-2,.,TRBJ2-2,CASSQTTGGLNTGELFF,TGTGCCAGCAGCCAGACGACAGGGGGGCTGAACACCGGGGAGCTGTTTTTT
12,.,TRBV7-9,.,TRBJ2-7,CASESEAYEQYF,TGTGCCAGCGAGTCAGAGGCCTACGAGCAGTACTTC